The sequence of this T cell receptor (beta chain) was determined in a study of shared clonotypes between healthy human individuals (dated by TCRdb to 2020 to 2021). Study-wide context: The cohort included three men and a couple of women between 18 and 49 years of age. Per donor, three plates each were used for CD4 naive and CD4 memory, two for CD8 naive, and one for CD8 memory. To increase sequencing depth and limit assay-specific biases, TCR repertoire library preparation and sequencing were carried out by different laboratories using diverse techniques. Leukapheresis yielded between about 0.9 and 9.5 billion PBMCs per donor. The study deeply sequenced blood TCR repertoires of 5 or 6 healthy adults to estimate repertoire size and the extent of clonotype sharing between individuals.

TCR CDR3 regions were amplified from genomic DNA by multiplex PCR using the deep immunoSEQ assay. Extracted genomic DNA from each cell subset was spread evenly across all wells of several immunoSEQ 96-well plates, with each plate serving as a replicate. For sorted subsets, about 200 ng genomic DNA, equal to 30,000 or so T cell genomes, was loaded into each replicate PCR. Purified libraries were measured with a Qubit 3.0 fluorometer, size-checked on a Bioanalyzer 2100, and measured again with the KAPA Library Quantification kit. A separate single-read 150-cycle Illumina NextSeq 550 flow cell was used to sequence each immunoSEQ 96-well plate. The paper's processing steps were these. Because only junctional sequences without quality scores were contained in the immunoSEQ output, filtering matching that applied to full-length reads could not be performed. Sequences were annotated with PyIR, a Python wrapper for IgBLAST v1.9, using IMGT germline references to assign V/J genes and CDR3. Reads were filtered out if the reads had weak V/J assignments (E-value above 1e-6), no CDR3, stop codons, out-of-frame junctions, or ambiguous translated residues. V3J clonotypes were defined as sequences sharing an identical inferred V gene, J gene, and CDR3 amino acid sequence. Percentage overlap between repertoires was calculated by dividing the number of shared unique clonotypes by the size of the smaller repertoire. Repertoire richness was assessed with RTK rarefaction, the Chao1 estimator, and Recon v2.1 estimates of unobserved clonotypes. Generation probabilities for all TCRbeta clonotypes obtained by the gDNA method from four donors were computed using OLGA. Imported from immuneACCESS, the table was reduced by TCRdb to in-frame sequences with V and J called. These copies leave out some clones; in studies compared against another copy, an unresolved V gene accounts for under half, and the cause of the remainder is not known. The D gene and trimming were derived from the DNA, and the V and J assignments and clone size from that table. In this sample the table shows about 2.1 million clones, approximately 92% of which occur a single time. Clones ranked in the top ten supply around 1.7% of the sample.

Remarks on this clone: The clone's antigen remains unknown. Per-base qualities were not stored, and no clone one base away is much larger.

CDR1 is given as MNHEY and CDR2 as SMNVEV, both from the germline V gene (reference sequence). Germline trimming amounts to 5 bases on V and 2 bases on J, with 8 as the count of junction bases outside the gene matches. CDR3 length: 15 amino acids, cysteine to phenylalanine. Here the CDR3 DNA is all that survives: 45 bases in frame from base 1. Points the paper makes about the study in general: Pairwise subsampling indicated that sequencing depth was expected to affect the degree of clonotype sharing among donors. Estimated clonotype richness was generally larger for naive than for memory subsets. Because the study included only a small number of donors, the genetic and exposure-history diversity represented was limited. Sampling was restricted to blood, and TCR repertoires in tissue are likely to differ from TCR repertoires in blood. Compared with non-shared clonotypes, the clonotypes found in all four sorted-subset donors had higher generation probabilities. Approximately 5% of naive CD4, 3% to 4% of naive CD8, approximately 2% of memory CD4, and less than 0.45% of memory CD8 clonotypes were shared across a handful of donors. Even with the large sequencing depth, rarefaction of the sorted-subset datasets indicated that sequencing was incomplete.

CD8 naive samples were obtained by positive selection for CCR7 among CD45RO-negative cells, yielding a CD45RA+CCR7+ population from which TemRA cells were excluded. The donors were healthy, HIV-negative adults who had no recently reported acute infections or vaccinations. All donors were Caucasian adults living in Nashville, Tennessee, USA. Blood was collected by leukapheresis, and PBMCs were isolated by Ficoll-Histopaque density gradient centrifugation and then cryopreserved in liquid nitrogen vapor phase. Analytical flow cytometry was used to check the purity and quantity of every magnetically sorted T cell population. Each sorted fraction had its genomic DNA isolated and then quantified by UV absorbance on a Nanodrop 2000c.

Source material: naive CD8+ T cells from PBMCs. The cell subset or site label, as the study defines it: CD45RA+CCR7+. The sequence was collected from a man aged 18 to 29 in good health. Some clones in this sample may be carry-over from other donors' samples. The V gene is TRBV27 and the J gene is TRBJ2-7, with 8 middle bases fitting TRBD2. The DNA reads as follows: TGTGCCAGCAGTGTCCAACTAGCGGTCACCTACGAGCAGTACTTC. Its protein is CASSVQLAVTYEQYF.